The 17 T cell receptor beta chains listed next were all sequenced from one sample in a study of OX40 agonist ivuxolimab in advanced cancers. Using immunoSEQ multiplex PCR, the repertoire was profiled, and TCRdb retains in-frame clones only, with some absent. The profile shows about 70,000 clones, just over 90% of them singletons. The specimen comprised CD4+ or CD8+ T cells sorted from blood, sampled in a trial of the OX40 agonist ivuxolimab. The origin of the receptors is an adult with an advanced solid tumor such as melanoma, head and neck, liver or kidney cancer.

V gene TRBV7-2 combines with J gene TRBJ2-7; D assignment may be TRBD1 or TRBD2 (5 bases each). From germline, CDR1 is SGHTA and CDR2 FQGNSA. The CDR3 spans 13 residues. The germline V and J ends were trimmed by 1 base and 7 bases, with 11 bases remaining between them. Here the CDR3 DNA reads TGTGCCAGCAGCTTAGTCGGGGCTTTTGAGCAGTACTTC. Its protein is CASSLVGAFEQYF. Looking up the rest from reference TRBV7-2 and TRBJ2-7 gives the full variable domain: GAGVSQSPSNKVTEKGKDVELRCDPISGHTALYWYRQSLGQGLEFLIYFQGNSAPDKSGLPSDRFSAERTGGSVSTLTIQRTQQEDSAVYLCASSLVGAFEQYFGPGTRLTVT.

V usage is TRBV28 and J usage is TRBJ1-2; 10 nucleotides match TRBD1. CDR1 and CDR2 (germline): MDHEN, SYDVKM. The CDR3 extends over 14 amino acids. V dropped 3 bases and J dropped 8; count of bases not matched to a gene: 6. CDR3 sequence: CASSFRTGGRGYTF. CDR3 DNA sequence: TGTGCCAGCAGTTTTAGGACAGGGGGTAGGGGCTACACCTTC.

The genes are TRBV21-1 and TRBJ1-1. TRBV21-1 is designated a pseudogene. This CDR3 has 10 residues. The CDR3 region is CASSKGVAFF. As DNA, the CDR3 is TGTGCCAGCAGCAAAGGGGTAGCTTTCTTT.

The chain employs TRBV5-4 and TRBJ2-1, with TRBD2 as a possible D gene (6 bases). Germline V CDR1 and CDR2: SGHNT, YYREEE (reference sequence). The ends were cut back, 1 base at V and 4 bases at J, with 12 bases in the middle. The CDR3 covers 15 residues. The CDR3: CASSLSSGEYNEQFF. CDR3 nucleotide sequence: TGTGCCAGCAGCTTGAGTAGCGGAGAGTACAATGAGCAGTTCTTC.

This clone was found a few times. J is TRBJ2-7 and V is TRBV10-1; the D call may be TRBD1 or TRBD2 (5 bases each). The CDR3 consists of 14 residues. Germline V gene lookup returns CDR1 WNHNN and CDR2 SYGVQD (reference sequence). The V and J ends lost 5 bases and 2 bases respectively, with 13 bases between them. This CDR3 is CASSRDVGPYEQYF. CDR3 coding DNA: TGCGCCAGCAGTAGGGACGTCGGCCCCTACGAGCAGTACTTC.

The chain couples TRBV27 to TRBJ1-5; 8 nucleotides match TRBD1. Germline CDR1 reads MNHEY; CDR2 reads SMNVEV (reference sequence). Trimming took 5 bases from V and 6 from J; bases not matched to a gene: 6. This CDR3 comprises 14 residues. CDR3 bases: TGTGCCAGCAGTCGCGACAGGGGACGTCAGCCCCAGCATTTT. Translated: CASSRDRGRQPQHF.

The chain uses TRBV7-2 and TRBJ1-3; TRBD1 might be the D (5 bases). There are 15 residues in the CDR3. The V end was cut by 4 bases, the J end by 0 bases, with 10 bases between. The germline V gene has CDR1 SGHTA and CDR2 FQGNSA. The DNA for the CDR3 is TGTGCCAGCAGCTCGGGACCGAACTCTGGAAACACCATATATTTT. It translates to CASSSGPNSGNTIYF.

V and J are TRBV7-9 and TRBJ1-3; the D gene is possibly TRBD1 (5 bases). The CDR3 has 15 amino acids. Trimming left V 5 bases short and J 0 bases short, with 11 bases between. Germline-derived CDR1 and CDR2 are SEHNR and FQNEAQ (reference sequence). The CDR3 region is CASSIRQSSGNTIYF. CDR3 DNA sequence: TGTGCCAGCAGCATACGACAGTCCTCTGGAAACACCATATATTTT.

This sequence joins TRBV28 and TRBJ1-2; D gene uncertain. CDR1 is MDHEN and CDR2 is SYDVKM in the germline V gene. This CDR3 is 13 amino acids long. V dropped 3 bases and J dropped 4 bases, with 9 bases sitting between them. The CDR3 loop reads CASSLRVTYGYTF. CDR3 coding DNA: TGTGCCAGCAGTTTGAGGGTGACCTATGGCTACACCTTC.

The chain joins TRBV18 to TRBJ1-4; D ambiguous. The CDR3 loop spans 16 amino acids. The germline V gene encodes CDR1 KGHSH and CDR2 LQKENI. V shed 3 bases and J shed 0 bases, with 11 bases lying between them. In nucleotides, the CDR3 is TGTGCCAGCTCACCGGGTCCGGGTTCAACTAATGAAAAACTGTTTTTT. This codes for CASSPGPGSTNEKLFF.

The chain is built from TRBV7-8 and TRBJ1-5; D is perhaps TRBD1 (5 bases). V was cut by 6 bases and J by 4 bases, with 13 bases left in between. Looked up from germline, CDR1 is SGHVS and CDR2 is FQNEAQ. The CDR3 is 14 residues long. The CDR3 DNA follows: TGTGCCAGCAGTCTCGGGGGGGAGAATCAGCCCCAGCATTTT. As protein: CASSLGGENQPQHF. The full variable domain, its missing parts supplied by reference TRBV7-8 and TRBJ1-5, is GAGVSQSPRYKVAKRGQDVALRCDPISGHVSLFWYQQALGQGPEFLTYFQNEAQLDKSGLPSDRFFAERPEGSVSTLKIQRTQQEDSAVYLCASSLGGENQPQHFGDGTRLSIL.

This clone appeared once. This chain uses TRBV5-4 with TRBJ2-1, with TRBD1 matching 12 bases. V gave up 4 bases and J gave up 1 base; unmatched junction bases: 3. This CDR3 contains 16 residues. Germline V gene lookup returns CDR1 SGHNT and CDR2 YYREEE (reference sequence). DNA of the CDR3: TGTGCCAGCAGCGGGACAGGGGGCTCATCCTACAATGAGCAGTTCTTC. It encodes CASSGTGGSSYNEQFF. The full variable domain, its missing parts supplied by reference TRBV5-4 and TRBJ2-1, is ETGVTQSPTHLIKTRGQQVTLRCSSQSGHNTVSWYQQALGQGPQFIFQYYREEENGRGNFPPRFSGLQFPNYSSELNVNALELDDSALYLCASSGTGGSSYNEQFFGPGTRLTVL.

The gene calls are TRBV29-1 and TRBJ1-1; 7 positions match TRBD1. Germline CDR1 is SQVTM and CDR2 is ANQGSEA. There are 12 residues in the CDR3. J lost 5 bases, V lost 7 bases, and 7 bases had no gene match. CDR3 residues: CSARQGRTEAFF. DNA of the CDR3: TGCAGCGCCCGACAGGGCAGAACTGAAGCTTTCTTT.

This chain joins TRBV5-1 and TRBJ1-2; D remains unclear. V lost 2 bases to trimming and J lost 1 base, with 9 bases between them. The V gene's germline CDR1 is SGHRS and CDR2 YFSETQ. The CDR3 runs 14 residues. The CDR3 DNA sequence: TGCGCCAGCAGCTTAGTGAGTTTTAACTATGGCTACACCTTC. As protein: CASSLVSFNYGYTF.

The chain links TRBV4-1 to TRBJ1-2; no definite D call. Germline CDR1 is MGHRA and CDR2 is YSYEKL. The CDR3 is 13 residues long. Trimming pared 1 base from V and 5 bases from J, leaving 8 bases between. The CDR3 reads CASSQGTAYGYTF. The CDR3 region has the DNA TGCGCCAGCAGCCAAGGAACAGCATATGGCTACACCTTC.

V is TRBV7-2 and J is TRBJ2-2; 9 bases fit TRBD2. Germline V gene sequence: CDR1 SGHTA, CDR2 FQGNSA. This CDR3 spans 16 amino acids. With V trimmed by 0 bases and J by 6 bases, 5 bases remained unmatched. The CDR3 is CASSLALAGRAGELFF. The DNA of the CDR3 is TGTGCCAGCAGCTTAGCGCTAGCGGGAAGAGCCGGGGAGCTGTTTTTT.

The J gene is TRBJ2-1, the V gene TRBV10-3; D may match TRBD1 or TRBD2 (5 bases each). The V end was cut by 0 bases, the J end by 9 bases, with 12 bases between. The CDR3 covers 14 residues. The germline CDR1 and CDR2 sequences are ENHRY and SYGVKD. The CDR3 DNA sequence: TGTGCCATCAGTGAGTCGCTCGAGAGGGGTGAGCAGTTCTTC. Translating it yields CAISESLERGEQFF.